These 29 T cell receptor beta chains were sequenced from one sample in a study of T-cell reconstitution after alpha-beta-depleted transplantation in children. Preparation of the TCRbeta library involved a method that used unique molecular identifiers. TCRdb re-called the PCR reads through MiXCR, storing one row per CDR3 protein. Here the sample spans some 840,000 distinct CDR3 sequences, roughly 16% being singletons. The material sequenced was PBMCs, mostly from graft donor cells, taken 360 days after TCRalphabeta/CD19-depleted stem cell transplant. All receptors come from a male patient between 5 and 17 years old who had a stem cell transplant for acute lymphoblastic leukemia, so the T cells may come from the graft donor.

This clonotype was observed a handful of times. The chain employs TRBV28 and TRBJ2-7; a weak D match, TRBD2 (6 bases). This CDR3 contains 16 residues. Germline V gives CDR1 MDHEN, CDR2 SYDVKM. Trimming shortened V by 3 bases and J by 0 bases, and 15 bases separated the two germline ends. Here the CDR3 DNA reads TGTGCCAGCAGTTTGCGGGACTTCCTGAGCTCCTACGAGCAGTACTTC. It specifies CASSLRDFLSSYEQYF.

The genes are TRBV6-2 or TRBV6-3 and TRBJ1-2, with D possibly TRBD1 on 5 matching bases. Germline values: CDR1 MNHEY, CDR2 SVGEGT. V dropped 5 bases and J dropped 8 bases, with 18 bases sitting between them. The CDR3 length is 14 residues. The CDR3 loop reads CASSHGGAAGGYTF. The CDR3 DNA reads as TGTGCCAGCAGTCATGGAGGGGCTGCGGGGGGCTACACCTTC.

The CDR3 bases are TGCGCCAGCAGCTTGGGATGGACGCTCTCTGGGGCCAACGTCCTGACTTTC. This codes for CASSLGWTLSGANVLTF. This chain links TRBV5-1 with TRBJ2-6; D uncertain. The CDR3 is made up of 17 amino acids. Trimming cost V 0 bases and J 0 bases, with 10 bases left between them. Germline loops: CDR1 SGHRS, CDR2 YFSETQ. The variable domain in full, with the rest retrieved from reference TRBV5-1 and TRBJ2-6, is KAGVTQTPRYLIKTRGQQVTLSCSPISGHRSVSWYQQTPGQGLQFLFEYFSETQRNKGNFPGRFSGRQFSNSRSEMNVSTLELGDSALYLCASSLGWTLSGANVLTFGAGSRLTVL.

This clonotype showed up just a few times. V usage is TRBV4-1 and J usage is TRBJ2-7; D call uncertain. The CDR3 sequence is 14 residues long. Germline V gene data show CDR1 as MGHRA and CDR2 as YSYEKL. Trimming shortened V by 4 bases and J by 1 base, and 11 bases separated the two germline ends. This CDR3 is CASSPMTGSYEQYF. CDR3 sequence (DNA): TGCGCCAGCAGCCCAATGACTGGGTCCTACGAGCAGTACTTC.

This clonotype was seen many times. V usage is TRBV5-1 and J usage is TRBJ2-1, with a tentative D call TRBD1 (5 bases). Germline V gene sequence: CDR1 SGHRS, CDR2 YFSETQ. V was cut by 2 bases and J by 0 bases, with 12 bases left in between. The CDR3 is 16 amino acids. The CDR3 reads CASSFLQGLSYNEQFF. The DNA of the CDR3 is TGCGCCAGCAGCTTTTTGCAGGGTCTCTCCTACAATGAGCAGTTCTTC. Drawing the rest from reference TRBV5-1 and TRBJ2-1, the complete variable domain is KAGVTQTPRYLIKTRGQQVTLSCSPISGHRSVSWYQQTPGQGLQFLFEYFSETQRNKGNFPGRFSGRQFSNSRSEMNVSTLELGDSALYLCASSFLQGLSYNEQFFGPGTRLTVL.

V usage is TRBV7-2 and J usage is TRBJ2-2, with D perhaps TRBD2 (5 bases). Germline values: CDR1 SGHTA, CDR2 FQGNSA. CDR3 length equals 14 residues. V shed 4 bases and J shed 9 bases, with 15 bases lying between them. The CDR3 coding sequence is TGTGCCAGCAGCTCCCCGGTCCGAGGGCGGGAGCTGTTTTTT. Translated: CASSSPVRGRELFF.

This clonotype was picked up a small number of times. V and J are TRBV29-1 and TRBJ2-7, with D possibly called TRBD1 or TRBD2 (5 bases each). The CDR3 extends over 17 amino acids. CDR1 SQVTM and CDR2 ANQGSEA come from the germline V gene. Trimming removed 5 bases at V and 7 bases at J, with 30 bases between. The CDR3 here is CSVSPLRDSGRVREQYF. Here the CDR3 DNA reads TGCAGCGTTTCTCCACTCCGAGACAGCGGACGAGTGAGGGAGCAGTACTTC.

This clonotype came up a few times. The chain carries TRBV5-1 and TRBJ2-2; D is uncertain. Deletions cut 7 bases from V and 6 bases from J, with 16 bases between. CDR1 is SGHRS and CDR2 is YFSETQ in the germline V gene. The CDR3 consists of 14 residues. The CDR3 region is CASHPGTNAGELFF. The CDR3 DNA follows: TGCGCCAGCCATCCGGGCACGAATGCCGGGGAGCTGTTTTTT.

This clonotype turned up a few times. This chain links TRBV20-1 with TRBJ1-6; D not resolved. Deletions cut 6 bases from V and 4 bases from J, with 13 bases between. Germline V gives CDR1 DFQATT, CDR2 SNEGSKA (reference sequence). The CDR3 sequence is 14 residues long. The CDR3 bases are TGCAGTGCACATCGGACCCAGTATAATTCACCCCTCCACTTT. This sequence encodes CSAHRTQYNSPLHF.

This clonotype was counted many times. The chain carries TRBV24-1 and TRBJ2-1; D perhaps matches TRBD2 (5 bases). Germline V gives CDR1 KGHDR, CDR2 SFDVKD. This CDR3 spans 14 amino acids. The germline V and J ends were trimmed by 1 base and 3 bases, with 6 bases remaining between them. CDR3 sequence: CATSDFRDYNEQFF. The CDR3 DNA is TGTGCCACCAGTGATTTCCGGGACTACAATGAGCAGTTCTTC.

The gene calls are TRBV7-3 and TRBJ2-3; 9 bases fit TRBD2. Germline V gene sequence: CDR1 SGHTA, CDR2 FQGTGA. Unmatched junction bases numbered 7, after V lost 5 bases and J lost 1 base. CDR3 length: 16 residues. CDR3 in amino acids: CASSGAGGPGTDTQYF. The DNA of the CDR3 is TGTGCCAGCAGCGGGGCGGGAGGGCCAGGCACAGATACGCAGTATTTT.

A few counts support this clonotype. The chain links TRBV4-1 to TRBJ2-1, with 8 bases lining up with TRBD2. Per the germline V gene, CDR1 is MGHRA and CDR2 is YSYEKL. The length of the CDR3 is 16 residues. V gave up 2 bases and J gave up 7 bases; unmatched junction bases: 10. CDR3 in DNA: TGCGCCAGCAGCCAAACCAAGCGGGAGTTCCCAAATGAGCAGTTCTTC. It specifies CASSQTKREFPNEQFF.

This clonotype showed up many times. At one end the junction does not follow the germline gene, possibly because of a read error. The chain couples TRBV29-1 to TRBJ2-1; no clear D gene. The CDR3 totals 13 residues. CDR1 is SQVTM, CDR2 ANQGSEA, per germline. This chain's CDR3 is CSLDGGSYNEQFF. The CDR3 bases are TGCAGCCTTGACGGTGGCTCCTACAATGAGCAGTTCTTC.

J is TRBJ1-4 and V is TRBV15, with D unclear. Per germline, CDR1 LNHNV and CDR2 YYDKDF (reference sequence). V was cut by 0 bases and J by 4 bases, with 12 bases left in between. This CDR3 contains 16 residues. The chain's CDR3 is CATSRDRATGNEKLFF. CDR3 DNA sequence: TGTGCCACCAGCAGAGATCGGGCAACCGGTAATGAAAAACTGTTTTTT.

Only a few counts were recorded for this clonotype. The chain links TRBV7-9 to TRBJ2-3; D gene unclear. The CDR3 is 17 residues long. Trimming shortened V by 0 bases and J by 0 bases, and 13 bases separated the two germline ends. Germline values: CDR1 SEHNR, CDR2 FQNEAQ (reference sequence). CDR3 sequence (DNA): TGTGCCAGCAGCTTAGCGCTAAGAAGGGATAGCACAGATACGCAGTATTTT. Translated: CASSLALRRDSTDTQYF.

This clonotype was seen more than once but under ten times. CDR3 in amino acids: CATSRAGSDYGYTF. CDR3 DNA sequence: TGTGCCACCAGCAGAGCCGGGTCTGACTATGGCTACACCTTC. The chain combines TRBV15 with TRBJ1-2; no reliable D call. Germline CDR1 LNHNV, CDR2 YYDKDF (reference sequence). The CDR3 spans 14 residues. V was clipped by 1 base and J by 3 bases, with 9 bases between them.

The table lists this clonotype with many counts. The chain employs TRBV5-1 and TRBJ2-2; D may be TRBD1 (5 bases). Germline V gives CDR1 SGHRS, CDR2 YFSETQ. Trimming removed 4 bases at V and 6 bases at J, with 25 bases between. The CDR3 loop spans 18 amino acids. CDR3 amino acids: CASSPGSVGRILAGELFF. The CDR3 nucleotides read TGCGCCAGCAGCCCGGGTTCTGTGGGGCGTATTCTCGCCGGGGAGCTGTTTTTT.

Regarding this clonotype: Given the absence of the conserved phenylalanine or tryptophan at the CDR3 end, a read error is likely. The CDR3 sequence: CASGRMNTEAFY. The CDR3 region has the DNA TGTGCCAGCGGACGTATGAACACTGAAGCTTTCTAT. The chain combines TRBV6-2 or TRBV6-3 with TRBJ1-1; no reliable D call. Germline assignment: CDR1 MNHEY and CDR2 SVGEGT. V lost 8 bases and J lost 0, with 7 bases in between. This CDR3 has 12 residues.

The chain carries TRBV5-1 and TRBJ1-2, with 12 bases lining up with TRBD1. The CDR3 totals 16 residues. J gave up 8 bases and V 4 bases, and 12 bases lay outside the gene matches. Germline lookup yields CDR1 SGHRS and CDR2 YFSETQ. CDR3 DNA: TGCGCCAGCAGCCGACCACCGGGACAGGGGGCTGGGGGCTACACCTTC. Translated, it gives CASSRPPGQGAGGYTF.

This clonotype was picked up a small number of times. V gene TRBV20-1 combines with J gene TRBJ2-1; the D is unclear. The germline gives CDR1 DFQATT, CDR2 SNEGSKA (reference sequence). This CDR3 spans 13 amino acids. Trimming took off 0 bases at V and 4 bases at J, with 7 bases between the two ends. CDR3 DNA sequence: TGCAGTGCTAGAGATGCGCGGTACAATGAGCAGTTCTTC. Its protein is CSARDARYNEQFF.

With respect to this clonotype: At one end the junction does not follow the germline gene, possibly because of a read error. V gene TRBV27 combines with J gene TRBJ2-7; 9 positions agree with TRBD2. The CDR3 spans 18 residues. Germline-derived CDR1 and CDR2 are MNHEY and SMNVEV (reference sequence). CDR3 sequence (DNA): TGTGCCTGCAGTTTAGGGGGGCTAGCGGGGTCACTCCCCTACGAGCAGTACTTC. Its protein is CACSLGGLAGSLPYEQYF.

Only a few counts were recorded for this clonotype. The chain has TRBV5-1 and TRBJ2-7; D gene unclear. Germline loops: CDR1 SGHRS, CDR2 YFSETQ. CDR3 length equals 16 residues. V shed 0 bases and J shed 3 bases, with 16 bases lying between them. The DNA for the CDR3 is TGCGCCAGCAGCTTGGCCGGGTCCGGATGGAACTACGAGCAGTACTTC. Translation gives CASSLAGSGWNYEQYF.

The chain employs TRBV27 and TRBJ2-7; D remains ambiguous. The CDR3 is 16 residues long. With 2 bases removed from V and 2 bases from J, the gap between germline ends came to 16 bases. From germline, CDR1 is MNHEY and CDR2 SMNVEV (reference sequence). CDR3 loop: CASSLDGRGPPYEQYF. The CDR3 nucleotides read TGTGCCAGCAGTTTAGACGGCCGTGGGCCTCCCTACGAGCAGTACTTC.

This clonotype appeared many times. The chain combines TRBV7-8 with TRBJ1-1; D ambiguous. Between the trimmed V and J ends, which lost 5 bases and 2 bases, there was a span of 12 bases. Germline CDR1 and CDR2: SGHVS and FQNEAQ. The CDR3 contains 14 residues. In nucleotides, the CDR3 is TGTGCCAGCAGCCAGAGAGACCCAAACACTGAAGCTTTCTTT. As protein: CASSQRDPNTEAFF.

This clonotype was seen more than once but under ten times. The V call is TRBV12-3 or TRBV12-4, the J call TRBJ1-1; unclear D gene. CDR3 length: 13 amino acids. Trimming took off 6 bases at V and 6 bases at J, with 14 bases between the two ends. CDR3 sequence (DNA): TGTGCCAGCAGGAGTATAGACCGCGCTGAAGCTTTCTTT. Translation: CASRSIDRAEAFF.

This clonotype was seen a few times. The rearrangement links TRBV7-9 to TRBJ2-7; the match to TRBD2 covers 9 bases. Germline V gene data show CDR1 as SEHNR and CDR2 as FQNEAQ (reference sequence). With V trimmed by 6 bases and J by 0 bases, 12 bases remained unmatched. The CDR3 has 17 amino acids. The CDR3 DNA reads as TGTGCCAGCAGTAATACTATAGCGGGAGATTCCTCCTACGAGCAGTACTTC. It encodes CASSNTIAGDSSYEQYF.

This clonotype has more than one count but fewer than ten. V usage is TRBV20-1 and J usage is TRBJ2-3, with 7 bases that match TRBD2. Germline V gene data show CDR1 as DFQATT and CDR2 as SNEGSKA (reference sequence). This CDR3 is 14 amino acids long. V shed 6 bases and J 0 bases; nucleotides not matched to a gene: 6. CDR3 sequence: CSAISGESTDTQYF. DNA of the CDR3: TGCAGTGCCATCAGCGGGGAAAGCACAGATACGCAGTATTTT.

The sample holds a few counts of this clonotype. The chain carries TRBV5-1 and TRBJ2-7; 11 nucleotides align to TRBD2. The CDR3 extends over 17 amino acids. Germline CDR1 reads SGHRS; CDR2 reads YFSETQ. V dropped 4 bases and J dropped 1; count of bases not matched to a gene: 10. The CDR3 DNA is TGCGCCAGCAGCCCCGCAGGTAGCGGGAGGGTATCCTACGAGCAGTACTTC. This translates into CASSPAGSGRVSYEQYF.

V gene TRBV7-9 combines with J gene TRBJ2-1; 7 bases match TRBD2. The germline CDR1 and CDR2 sequences are SEHNR and FQNEAQ (reference sequence). V shed 1 base, J shed 7 bases, and the junction held 7 bases outside the gene matches. The CDR3 is 15 residues long. This CDR3 is CASSLVSGGINEQFF. The CDR3 nucleotides are TGTGCCAGCAGCTTAGTATCGGGAGGAATAAATGAGCAGTTCTTC.